This T cell receptor (beta chain) was sequenced in a study of CD8+CD57+ T cells in acquired aplastic anemia. The CDR3 totals 13 residues. The trim removed 6 bases at V and 8 bases at J, leaving 5 bases unmatched. Germline-derived CDR1 and CDR2 are SNHLY and FYNNEI. There are a few counts of this clonotype. Sequencing involved patients with CD8+CD57+ cell expansion previously shown by flow cytometry. Profiling of TCR beta VDJ combinations and CDR3 sequences used genomic DNA as template. MiXCR was run by TCRdb on the reads, yielding one entry per CDR3 protein. Of around 79,000 distinct CDR3 sequences in the sample, about three quarters were seen once.

Source material: sorted CD4+, CD8+, or CD8+CD57+ T cells (not recorded which) from PBMCs. The chain has TRBV2 and TRBJ2-3; 10 bases agree with TRBD2. This TCR was sampled from a human donor with aplastic anemia. The chain's CDR3 is CASRASGRGTQYF. The CDR3 DNA reads as TGTGCCAGCAGGGCTAGCGGGAGAGGTACGCAGTATTTT.